This T cell receptor beta chain came from a study of blood T cell repertoires in COVID-19. Study-level background: Acute and convalescent COVID-19 samples came from the United States, Italy and Spain. Sample material is recorded as cDNA or gDNA derived from T cells, B-cell-depleted T cells, or PBMCs.

The CDR3 consists of 11 residues. Trimming pared 6 bases from V and 8 bases from J, leaving 13 bases between. The germline CDR1 and CDR2 sequences are SQVTM and ANQGSEA. In the original processing: Counts of nucleated cells, estimated from reference gene primer amplification, were obtained. TCRdb's table, derived via immunoSEQ multiplex PCR, lists solely in-frame clones and lacks some. That table furnishes V, J and clone size, whereas the DNA furnished D and trimming. The sample records 150,000 to 170,000 clones, around 85% being singletons. The clonotype comes from a woman aged 55 to 70 with acute or convalescent COVID-19. The chain is built from TRBV29-1 and TRBJ1-2, with D maybe TRBD1 (6 bases). The sequencing sample was made of peripheral blood. The CDR3 reads CSVNTGFGYTF. CDR3 bases: TGCAGCGTGAATACAGGGTTCGGCTACACCTTC.